Presented here are 12 T cell receptor beta chains from one specimen sequenced in a study of response to subunit inactivated influenza vaccine. One entry per CDR3 protein, called by TCRdb with MiXCR from the RT-PCR reads. The table shows hundreds of thousands of distinct CDR3 sequences, with 6% to 9% occurring only once. The specimen comprised PBMCs from blood, sampled approximately 25 months after vaccination. The receptors here all came from a man in his fifties or sixties who received an inactivated influenza vaccine.

This clonotype was counted at least ten times. The chain has TRBV2 and TRBJ1-2; 8 bases fit TRBD1. V was pared by 6 bases and J by 8 bases, with 5 bases of the junction left unmatched. Germline values: CDR1 SNHLY, CDR2 FYNNEI. The CDR3 is 12 residues long. DNA for the CDR3: TGTGCCAGCAGGGAGGACAGGGACGGCTACACCTTC. Its translation: CASREDRDGYTF.

This chain links TRBV5-1 with TRBJ2-1; possibly TRBD2 for D (6 bases). Trimming took off 4 bases at V and 0 bases at J, with 17 bases between the two ends. Germline V gene lookup returns CDR1 SGHRS and CDR2 YFSETQ. The CDR3 has 17 residues. This CDR3 reads CASSPLPLASSYNEQFF. CDR3 DNA sequence: TGCGCCAGCAGCCCTCTACCCCTAGCGAGCTCCTACAATGAGCAGTTCTTC.

The chain couples TRBV5-4 to TRBJ2-3, with D tentatively TRBD1 (6 bases). With 6 bases removed from V and 2 bases from J, the gap between germline ends came to 16 bases. The CDR3 has 15 amino acids. CDR1 is SGHNT, CDR2 YYREEE, per germline (reference sequence). The CDR3 region is CASTETGQPTDTQYF. CDR3 in DNA: TGTGCCAGCACCGAGACAGGACAGCCCACAGATACGCAGTATTTT.

The chain links TRBV15 to TRBJ1-5; D is unresolved. The CDR3 consists of 14 residues. The germline V gene encodes CDR1 LNHNV and CDR2 YYDKDF (reference sequence). The V and J ends lost 0 bases and 4 bases respectively, with 7 bases between them. Here the CDR3 reads CATSRESKNQPQHF. CDR3 DNA sequence: TGTGCCACCAGCAGAGAGTCCAAAAATCAGCCCCAGCATTTT.

This clonotype was counted ten times or more. The rearrangement uses TRBV6-5 and TRBJ2-5; TRBD2 matches 9 bases. The CDR3 covers 16 residues. From germline, CDR1 is MNHEY and CDR2 SVGAGI. V dropped 1 base and J dropped 0; count of bases not matched to a gene: 3. In DNA, the CDR3 is TGTGCCAGCAGTTACTATGGCGGGGGGGACCAAGAGACCCAGTACTTC. Residues: CASSYYGGGDQETQYF.

V gene TRBV4-1 combines with J gene TRBJ2-4; 13 bases map to TRBD2. The junction had 5 bases not matched to a gene; V was cut back by 3 bases and J by 0 bases. The CDR3 totals 18 residues. The germline gives CDR1 MGHRA, CDR2 YSYEKL. CDR3 sequence (DNA): TGCGCCAGCAGCCAGGGCGGACTAGCGGGGGTAGCCAAAAACATTCAGTACTTC. Its translation: CASSQGGLAGVAKNIQYF.

This clonotype was counted ten times or more. The chain has TRBV4-2 and TRBJ2-7; 9 positions agree with TRBD2. The V and J ends lost 2 bases and 2 bases, in that order; junction bases with no gene match: 4. CDR1 and CDR2 from the germline V gene are LGHNA and YNFKEQ. The CDR3 is 15 residues long. CDR3 nucleotides: TGTGCCAGCAGCCAATCGACTAGCGGAGCCTACGAGCAGTACTTC. It is translated as CASSQSTSGAYEQYF.

This clonotype has just a few counts. The chain links TRBV7-9 to TRBJ1-1; no definite D call. The germline gives CDR1 SEHNR, CDR2 FQNEAQ (reference sequence). The CDR3 totals 10 residues. V lost 10 bases and J 5 bases, leaving 8 bases between the germline ends. DNA for the CDR3: TGTGCCACCTTAGGTACTGAAGCTTTCTTT. Translated: CATLGTEAFF.

This clonotype showed up many times. The chain uses TRBV29-1 and TRBJ2-3; 8 bases match TRBD2. CDR3 length equals 15 residues. Per the germline V gene, CDR1 is SQVTM and CDR2 is ANQGSEA. Germline trimming cut 7 bases from V and 4 bases from J; bases unmatched to any gene: 13. The CDR3 nucleotides are TGCAGCGCGCCCTTGGGGGGACTAGACGCAGATACGCAGTATTTT. Its translation: CSAPLGGLDADTQYF.

The chain uses TRBV25-1 and TRBJ2-1; tentative D call: TRBD2 (5 bases). Germline V gene data show CDR1 as MGHDK and CDR2 as SYGVNS. The V and J ends lost 3 bases and 1 base respectively, with 13 bases between them. CDR3 size: 16 residues. CDR3 sequence: CASSDHPGISYNEQFF. The CDR3 bases are TGTGCCAGCAGTGACCATCCGGGAATTTCCTACAATGAGCAGTTCTTC.

The chain couples TRBV4-2 to TRBJ2-7, with 7 bases lining up with TRBD1. Germline V gene sequence: CDR1 LGHNA, CDR2 YNFKEQ. The length of the CDR3 is 15 residues. The trim removed 0 bases at V and 3 bases at J, leaving 5 bases unmatched. The CDR3 DNA reads as TGTGCCAGCAGCCAAGATCGGGACAGTTTCTACGAGCAGTACTTC. Translating gives CASSQDRDSFYEQYF.

This clonotype occurred many times. This chain connects TRBV5-1 to TRBJ1-4; D is perhaps TRBD1 (5 bases). The ends were cut back, 5 bases at V and 2 bases at J, with 13 bases in the middle. CDR1 SGHRS and CDR2 YFSETQ come from the germline V gene. This CDR3 has 15 amino acids. The CDR3 DNA sequence: TGCGCCAGCAGGAGGGAGGGGTCCACTAATGAAAAACTGTTTTTT. It yields the protein CASRREGSTNEKLFF.